The 23 T cell receptor beta chains below come from one sample, sequenced in a study of OX40 agonist ivuxolimab in advanced cancers. Only in-frame clones appear in the TCRdb table, and some are missing; sequencing was by immunoSEQ multiplex PCR. This sample carries over 40,000 clones, 65% to 85% of them seen once, and the ten largest clones take under 7%. The source material was CD4+ or CD8+ T cells sorted from blood, sampled in a trial of the OX40 agonist ivuxolimab. These receptors all come from an adult with an advanced solid tumor such as melanoma, head and neck, liver or kidney cancer.

The chain employs TRBV4-1 and TRBJ2-7; D not resolved. There are 15 residues in the CDR3. Germline V lookup: CDR1 MGHRA, CDR2 YSYEKL. With 1 base removed from V and 1 base from J, the gap between germline ends came to 11 bases. CDR3 nucleotide sequence: TGCGCCAGCAGCCAAGTAGGCAGCCAATCCTACGAGCAGTACTTC. This translates into CASSQVGSQSYEQYF.

This chain's CDR3 is CASSFGGSVYNEQFF. The CDR3 DNA reads TGTGCCAGCAGCTTCGGCGGGAGCGTCTACAATGAGCAGTTCTTC. The J gene is TRBJ2-1, the V gene TRBV5-8, with 7 bases fitting TRBD2. After removal of 2 bases from V and 3 bases from J, the junction contained 5 bases not matched to a gene. The CDR3 runs to 15 residues. The V gene's germline CDR1 is SGHTS and CDR2 YDEGEE.

V and J are TRBV4-3 and TRBJ2-5; D is possibly TRBD2 (5 bases). The tail of the sequence fits TRBJ2-7 better, so the J call may be wrong. This CDR3 comprises 12 residues. Germline V lookup: CDR1 LGHNA, CDR2 YSLEER. The CDR3 sequence: CASSVGGYEQYF. In nucleotides, the CDR3 is TGCGCCAGCAGCGTCGGAGGCTACGAGCAGTACTTC.

The gene calls are TRBV12-5 and TRBJ2-1, with 10 bases matching TRBD2. With V trimmed by 1 base and J by 8 bases, 11 bases remained unmatched. Germline CDR1 LGHNT, CDR2 FRNRAP. This CDR3 contains 17 residues. In DNA, the CDR3 is TGTGCTAGTGGTTTGGGCGCATTTACCGGGACTAGCGATGAGCAGTTCTTC. The encoded protein is CASGLGAFTGTSDEQFF.

The chain combines TRBV30 with TRBJ2-7, with TRBD2 matching 9 bases. The junction had 8 bases not matched to a gene; V was cut back by 0 bases and J by 5 bases. CDR3 length equals 15 residues. Germline CDR1 reads GTSNPN; CDR2 reads SVGIG (reference sequence). The CDR3 is CAWSVIGGRAHEQYF. The CDR3 bases are TGTGCCTGGAGTGTAATAGGCGGGAGGGCCCACGAGCAGTACTTC.

The rearrangement links TRBV28 to TRBJ1-1; 8 nucleotides align to TRBD1. V shed 5 bases, J shed 4 bases, and the junction held 12 bases outside the gene matches. In germline, CDR1 is MDHEN, CDR2 SYDVKM. The CDR3 has 16 amino acids. The CDR3 here is CASSPDRGGWGTEAFF. CDR3 coding DNA: TGTGCCAGCAGTCCCGACAGGGGAGGTTGGGGCACTGAAGCTTTCTTT.

In this sample, this clone turned up once. V gene TRBV19 combines with J gene TRBJ2-7, with TRBD1 matching over 7 bases. Per the germline V gene, CDR1 is LNHDA and CDR2 is SQIVND (reference sequence). V gave up 5 bases and J gave up 0 bases; unmatched junction bases: 4. CDR3 length: 14 amino acids. The CDR3 sequence: CASSLQGSSYEQYF. The CDR3 nucleotides read TGTGCCAGTAGTTTACAGGGGAGCTCCTACGAGCAGTACTTC.

This chain connects TRBV21-1 to TRBJ1-2; the D segment call TRBD1 is taken from the table without a DNA check. TRBV21-1 is termed a pseudogene. The CDR3 totals 16 residues. For the CDR3, the DNA is TGTGCCAGCAGCAATCGAATTCCCAGGGCACCTTATGGCTACACCTTC. Residues: CASSNRIPRAPYGYTF.

J is TRBJ1-1 and V is TRBV5-1; D is unclear. From germline, CDR1 is SGHRS and CDR2 YFSETQ. CDR3 length: 13 residues. Trimming pared 0 bases from V and 0 bases from J, leaving 3 bases between. CDR3 DNA: TGCGCCAGCAGCTTGGACGTGAACACTGAAGCTTTCTTT. Its translation: CASSLDVNTEAFF.

This clone showed up just once. The chain has TRBV6-1 and TRBJ2-1; 10 nucleotides line up with TRBD2. Germline CDR1 MNHNS, CDR2 SASEGT. The CDR3 spans 14 residues. V lost 3 bases and J lost 6; bases outside the gene matches: 2. CDR3 bases: TGTGCCAGCAGTGACCTAGCGGGAGCCAATGAGCAGTTCTTC. Protein: CASSDLAGANEQFF.

The chain recombines TRBV4-1 with TRBJ1-2; possible D gene TRBD1, 5 bases. Germline V gives CDR1 MGHRA, CDR2 YSYEKL. The CDR3 totals 15 residues. Trimming shortened V by 5 bases and J by 5 bases, and 18 bases separated the two germline ends. This CDR3 reads CASSTPGLAIYGYTF. CDR3 sequence (DNA): TGCGCCAGCAGCACCCCGGGACTGGCCATTTATGGCTACACCTTC.

The chain links TRBV27 to TRBJ1-3; D gene ambiguous. Germline V gene sequence: CDR1 MNHEY, CDR2 SMNVEV (reference sequence). With 4 bases removed from V and 2 bases from J, the gap between germline ends came to 6 bases. The CDR3 totals 13 residues. CDR3 region: CASSSAAGNTIYF. The CDR3 DNA follows: TGTGCCAGCAGTTCCGCAGCTGGAAACACCATATATTTT.

The chain joins TRBV4-1 to TRBJ2-3, with TRBD1 matching 9 bases. Trimming at V came to 4 bases and at J to 2 bases, leaving 4 bases not matched to a gene. CDR1 MGHRA and CDR2 YSYEKL come from the germline V gene. This CDR3 contains 15 residues. The CDR3 DNA reads as TGCGCCAGCAGCCTCGGACAGGGGAACACAGATACGCAGTATTTT. Translation gives CASSLGQGNTDTQYF.

This clone has more than one count but fewer than ten. The chain combines TRBV7-2 with TRBJ1-5; D unresolved. Germline assignment: CDR1 SGHTA and CDR2 FQGNSA. Trimming stripped 6 bases from V and 0 bases from J, with 9 bases between. CDR3 length equals 14 residues. CDR3 sequence reads: CASSPSNSNQPQHF. The CDR3 nucleotides are TGTGCCAGCAGTCCCTCAAATAGCAATCAGCCCCAGCATTTT.

The chain carries TRBV6-5 and TRBJ2-2; D is undetermined. Trimming cost V 6 bases and J 7 bases, with 6 bases left between them. Germline V gene lookup returns CDR1 MNHEY and CDR2 SVGAGI. The CDR3 consists of 11 residues. For the CDR3, the DNA is TGTGCCAGCAGAAGTATCGGGGAGCTGTTTTTT. Translating it yields CASRSIGELFF.

In its sample, this clone was seen a few times. J is TRBJ2-7 and V is TRBV15; 9 bases agree with TRBD1. The CDR3 loop spans 15 amino acids. Germline CDR1 is LNHNV and CDR2 is YYDKDF (reference sequence). V lost 5 bases to trimming and J lost 0 bases; unmatched junction nucleotides: 5. The CDR3 nucleotides are TGTGCCACCAGCCGAGGACAGGGGAGCTCCTACGAGCAGTACTTC. It encodes CATSRGQGSSYEQYF. Full variable domain (missing parts from reference TRBV15 and TRBJ2-7): DAMVIQNPRYQVTQFGKPVTLSCSQTLNHNVMYWYQQKSSQAPKLLFHYYDKDFNNEADTPDNFQSRRPNTSFCFLDIRSPGLGDTAMYLCATSRGQGSSYEQYFGPGTRLTVT.

This clone was detected once. This CDR3 is CASSFVSYNEQFF. The CDR3 nucleotides are TGTGCCAGCAGTTTTGTCTCCTACAATGAGCAGTTCTTC. The J gene is TRBJ2-1, the V gene TRBV5-6, with unresolved D. The CDR3 extends over 13 amino acids. The V end was cut by 5 bases, the J end by 0 bases, with 6 bases between. Germline CDR1 SGHDT, CDR2 YYEEEE.

The V and J genes are TRBV5-1 and TRBJ1-1, with D possibly TRBD1 on 5 matching bases. Per the germline V gene, CDR1 is SGHRS and CDR2 is YFSETQ. Trimming shortened V by 5 bases and J by 0 bases, and 14 bases separated the two germline ends. CDR3 length: 15 residues. The CDR3 nucleotides read TGCGCCAGCAGTGGACTCCAGGGAGTGAACACTGAAGCTTTCTTT. Amino acid sequence: CASSGLQGVNTEAFF.

The J gene is TRBJ2-3, the V gene TRBV7-9, with D uncertain. Per the germline V gene, CDR1 is SEHNR and CDR2 is FQNEAQ (reference sequence). Between the trimmed V and J ends, which lost 5 bases and 3 bases, there was a span of 12 bases. The CDR3 extends over 14 amino acids. The CDR3 sequence is CASSTRHETDTQYF. CDR3 sequence (DNA): TGTGCCAGCAGCACCCGACACGAAACAGATACGCAGTATTTT.

The V and J genes are TRBV25-1 and TRBJ1-1; tentatively, D is TRBD1 (6 bases). Trimming pared 1 base from V and 3 bases from J, leaving 9 bases between. The CDR3 has 14 amino acids. CDR1 and CDR2 (germline): MGHDK, SYGVNS. The DNA for the CDR3 is TGTGCCAGCAGTGAATCAACAGGGTACACTGAAGCTTTCTTT. Protein: CASSESTGYTEAFF.

This sequence joins TRBV29-1 and TRBJ2-1, with a tentative D call TRBD2 (6 bases). V lost 8 bases to trimming and J lost 3 bases, with 20 bases between them. CDR1 and CDR2 from the germline V gene are SQVTM and ANQGSEA. This CDR3 contains 15 residues. The CDR3 sequence is CSFPTPASDYNEQFF. The DNA for the CDR3 is TGCAGCTTCCCCACCCCGGCTAGCGACTACAATGAGCAGTTCTTC.

The chain has TRBV6-6 and TRBJ2-6; the D gene is possibly TRBD2 (7 bases). The V and J ends lost 11 bases and 4 bases respectively, with 18 bases between them. There are 15 residues in the CDR3. Germline V CDR1 and CDR2: MNHNY, SVGAGI (reference sequence). The CDR3 sequence: CAGPGRGRGANVLTF. In DNA, the CDR3 is TGTGCCGGTCCGGGGCGGGGGCGAGGGGCCAACGTCCTGACTTTC.

This clone has just one count. The rearrangement joins TRBV6-6 to TRBJ2-1; weak D call: TRBD2 (5 bases). Trimming removed 6 bases from V and 4 bases from J, with 10 bases in between. CDR1 and CDR2 (germline): MNHNY, SVGAGI (reference sequence). CDR3 length: 13 residues. This CDR3 reads CASSHGDYNEQFF. CDR3 DNA: TGTGCCAGCAGCCACGGGGATTACAATGAGCAGTTCTTC.